These 21 T cell receptor beta chains came from one sample sequenced in a study of blood T cell repertoires in COVID-19. Assay used: immunoSEQ multiplex PCR; TCRdb lists only in-frame clones, some missing. This table has 200,000 to 250,000 clones, more than 70% appearing once. Specimen: PBMCs or T cells enriched from blood (not recorded which). The receptors stem from a woman in her thirties or forties with acute COVID-19.

CDR3 amino acids: CASSSRQQTNEKLFF. CDR3 nucleotides: TGTGCCAGCAGCTCCCGACAGCAAACTAATGAAAAACTGTTTTTT. V usage is TRBV11-2 and J usage is TRBJ1-4; maybe TRBD1 (5 bases). Between the trimmed V and J ends, which lost 4 bases and 1 base, there was a span of 10 bases. The germline V gene encodes CDR1 SGHAT and CDR2 FQNNGV. This CDR3 has 15 residues.

Here the CDR3 DNA reads TGTGCCAGCAGCCCCGGGGGGGTCCTCACAGATACGCAGTATTTT. It specifies CASSPGGVLTDTQYF. The chain combines TRBV9 with TRBJ2-3, with 8 bases fitting TRBD2. The CDR3 sequence is 15 residues long. Unmatched junction bases numbered 6, after V lost 4 bases and J lost 2 bases. CDR1 is SGDLS and CDR2 is YYNGEE in the germline V gene.

The V gene is TRBV27, the J gene TRBJ1-4, with 10 positions matching TRBD1. Per germline, CDR1 MNHEY and CDR2 SMNVEV (reference sequence). The CDR3 runs 15 residues. J was trimmed by 10 bases and V by 0 bases; bases with no gene match: 5. CDR3 sequence: CASSLSDRGHGKLFF. For the CDR3, the DNA is TGTGCCAGCAGTTTATCAGACAGGGGGCATGGAAAACTGTTTTTT. Variable domain in full (rest from reference TRBV27 and TRBJ1-4): EAQVTQNPRYLITVTGKKLTVTCSQNMNHEYMSWYRQDPGLGLRQIYYSMNVEVTDKGDVPEGYKVSRKEKRNFPLILESPSPNQTSLYFCASSLSDRGHGKLFFGSGTQLSVL.

The rearrangement links TRBV11-2 to TRBJ1-6, with a weak D call TRBD1 (5 bases). Trimming removed 5 bases from V and 7 bases from J, with 9 bases in between. CDR1 and CDR2 (germline): SGHAT, FQNNGV. The CDR3 spans 13 residues. The CDR3 here is CASSVGRNSPLHF. For the CDR3, the DNA is TGTGCCAGCAGCGTGGGGCGCAATTCACCCCTCCACTTT.

The V call is TRBV30, the J call TRBJ1-4; a possible D gene is TRBD1 (5 bases). The CDR3 is made up of 12 amino acids. V lost 4 bases, J lost 5 bases, and 8 bases lay in between. CDR1 and CDR2 from the germline V gene are GTSNPN and SVGIG (reference sequence). This chain's CDR3 is CAWKGQNEKLFF. CDR3 nucleotides: TGTGCCTGGAAGGGGCAGAATGAAAAACTGTTTTTT.

This chain joins TRBV29-1 and TRBJ2-1; 9 bases fit TRBD2. The V and J ends lost 4 bases and 0 bases, in that order; junction bases with no gene match: 4. This CDR3 is 15 amino acids long. The germline CDR1 and CDR2 sequences are SQVTM and ANQGSEA. CDR3: CSVGSAGGSYNEQFF. In DNA form, the CDR3 reads TGCAGCGTTGGGTCAGCGGGGGGCTCCTACAATGAGCAGTTCTTC.

V is TRBV18 and J is TRBJ1-2, with D uncertain. Deletions cut 2 bases from V and 7 bases from J, with 11 bases between. The germline V gene has CDR1 KGHSH and CDR2 LQKENI. The CDR3 totals 13 residues. CDR3 region: CASSPTPEAGYTF. Here the CDR3 DNA reads TGTGCCAGCTCACCAACCCCAGAGGCTGGCTACACCTTC.

The chain employs TRBV5-1 and TRBJ2-1, with 9 bases identical to TRBD1. V was pared by 1 base and J by 7 bases, with 6 bases of the junction left unmatched. Germline CDR1 is SGHRS and CDR2 is YFSETQ. The CDR3 length is 15 residues. CDR3 nucleotide sequence: TGCGCCAGCAGCTTGATGGGACAGGGAGAGAATGAGCAGTTCTTC. Translating gives CASSLMGQGENEQFF.

The chain couples TRBV5-1 to TRBJ2-3; 7 bases align to TRBD1. Germline loops: CDR1 SGHRS, CDR2 YFSETQ. J was trimmed by 0 bases and V by 2 bases; bases with no gene match: 9. There are 17 residues in the CDR3. CDR3 DNA: TGCGCCAGCAGCTTTACGGCAGGGGGAAGGAGCACAGATACGCAGTATTTT. Its protein product is CASSFTAGGRSTDTQYF.

This chain joins TRBV3-1 (or the pseudogene TRBV3-2) and TRBJ1-2, with 8 positions matching TRBD1. The CDR3 has 14 amino acids. Unmatched junction bases numbered 3, after V lost 2 bases and J lost 4 bases. Germline assignment: CDR1 LGHDT and CDR2 YNNKEL (reference sequence). CDR3 region: CASSQRTGLYGYTF. The CDR3 DNA follows: TGTGCCAGCAGCCAACGGACAGGGCTCTATGGCTACACCTTC.

This clone was detected only a few times. The CDR3 DNA is TGTGCCACCAGTGATTACCCCGGGGGAATCAATGAGCAGTTCTTC. Translated, it gives CATSDYPGGINEQFF. The V and J genes are TRBV24-1 and TRBJ2-1; D is possibly TRBD2 (6 bases). From germline, CDR1 is KGHDR and CDR2 SFDVKD. The CDR3 consists of 15 residues. V was pared by 2 bases and J by 6 bases, with 13 bases between.

This clone was detected only once. V is TRBV4-3 and J is TRBJ1-1; D call uncertain. Trimming left V 3 bases short and J 0 bases short, with 8 bases between. Germline V CDR1 and CDR2: LGHNA, YSLEER. This CDR3 comprises 14 residues. CDR3 amino acids: CASSHSGLNTEAFF. In DNA form, the CDR3 reads TGCGCCAGCAGCCACTCGGGTCTGAACACTGAAGCTTTCTTT.

The chain combines TRBV6-1 with TRBJ2-5, with no clear D. Trimming pared 2 bases from V and 5 bases from J, leaving 6 bases between. Germline-derived CDR1 and CDR2 are MNHNS and SASEGT. This CDR3 comprises 12 residues. CDR3 sequence reads: CASSESRETQYF. The CDR3 DNA reads TGTGCCAGCAGTGAAAGTCGGGAGACCCAGTACTTC.

On this clone itself: Distinct nucleotide sequences in the sample also encode this CDR3. The J gene is TRBJ1-2, the V gene TRBV2; the match to TRBD1 covers 8 bases. V shed 6 bases and J 0 bases; nucleotides not matched to a gene: 3. This CDR3 has 14 residues. Germline CDR1 is SNHLY and CDR2 is FYNNEI. The CDR3 nucleotides are TGTGCCAGCAGGGGACAGGCATCTAACTATGGCTACACCTTC. Amino acid sequence: CASRGQASNYGYTF.

The chain uses TRBV3-1 (or the pseudogene TRBV3-2) and TRBJ2-2, with 8 bases aligning to TRBD1. This CDR3 has 16 amino acids. V shed 0 bases, J shed 5 bases, and the junction held 5 bases outside the gene matches. CDR1 LGHDT and CDR2 YNNKEL come from the germline V gene (reference sequence). CDR3 loop: CASSQDATGVTGELFF. In DNA, the CDR3 is TGTGCCAGCAGCCAAGATGCGACAGGGGTTACCGGGGAGCTGTTTTTT.

The chain employs TRBV4-2 and TRBJ2-4; TRBD2 might be the D (6 bases). Trimming left V 1 base short and J 9 bases short, with 19 bases between. This CDR3 contains 16 residues. Per germline, CDR1 LGHNA and CDR2 YNFKEQ. DNA for the CDR3: TGTGCCAGCAGCCAAGTTCCCCGTGGCGGGAACAGCATTCAGTACTTC. Translation: CASSQVPRGGNSIQYF.

This clone showed up just once. The CDR3 sequence: CASHRGLNEKLFF. CDR3 DNA sequence: TGTGCCAGCCACAGGGGGCTAAATGAAAAACTGTTTTTT. The gene calls are TRBV10-3 and TRBJ1-4, with 9 bases matching TRBD1. This CDR3 has 13 amino acids. Germline CDR1 is ENHRY and CDR2 is SYGVKD. Trimming took 10 bases from V and 5 from J; bases not matched to a gene: 5.

This clone has only a few counts. Written as DNA, the CDR3 is TGTGCCAGCAGCTTATCAGTTAGCACAGATACGCAGTATTTT. Protein sequence: CASSLSVSTDTQYF. The chain employs TRBV7-9 and TRBJ2-3; D uncertain. Trimming removed 2 bases at V and 0 bases at J, with 6 bases between. This CDR3 spans 14 amino acids. Germline V gene lookup returns CDR1 SEHNR and CDR2 FQNEAQ (reference sequence).

Here the CDR3 reads CASSPPRTGEYGYTF. Written as DNA, the CDR3 is TGTGCCAGCAGCCCACCTCGGACAGGAGAGTATGGCTACACCTTC. This chain connects TRBV11-1 to TRBJ1-2; 7 bases line up with TRBD1. The V and J ends lost 5 bases and 5 bases, in that order; junction bases with no gene match: 11. The CDR3 totals 15 residues. CDR1 is SGHAT and CDR2 is FQDESV in the germline V gene (reference sequence).

The chain carries TRBV27 and TRBJ1-4, with a possible D match to TRBD1 (5 bases). Trimming pared 6 bases from V and 10 bases from J, leaving 21 bases between. The CDR3 loop spans 15 amino acids. Per germline, CDR1 MNHEY and CDR2 SMNVEV (reference sequence). The CDR3 DNA is TGTGCCAGCAGCCCGGGACCGTCTCGGGGAGGAAAACTGTTTTTT. Translating gives CASSPGPSRGGKLFF.

The CDR3 sequence is CASSYAGHGYTF. The CDR3 DNA is TGTGCCAGCAGTTATGCGGGGCATGGCTACACCTTC. The rearrangement uses TRBV6-2 or TRBV6-3 and TRBJ1-2, with a weak D call TRBD1 (5 bases). V lost 3 bases and J lost 6, with 8 bases in between. The CDR3 runs 12 residues. In germline, CDR1 is MNHEY, CDR2 SVGEGT.